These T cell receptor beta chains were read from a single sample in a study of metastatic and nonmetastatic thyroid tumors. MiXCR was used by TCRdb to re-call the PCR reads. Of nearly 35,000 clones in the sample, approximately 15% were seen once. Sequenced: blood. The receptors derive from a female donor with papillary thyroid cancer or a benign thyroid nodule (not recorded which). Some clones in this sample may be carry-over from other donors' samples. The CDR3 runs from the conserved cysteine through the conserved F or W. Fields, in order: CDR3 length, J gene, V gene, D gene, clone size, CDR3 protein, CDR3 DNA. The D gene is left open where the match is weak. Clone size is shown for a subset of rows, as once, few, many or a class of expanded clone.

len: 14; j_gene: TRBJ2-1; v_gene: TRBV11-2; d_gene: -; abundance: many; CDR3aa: CASSPASAYNEQFF; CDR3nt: TGTGCCAGCAGCCCCGCGAGCGCCTACAATGAGCAGTTCTTC
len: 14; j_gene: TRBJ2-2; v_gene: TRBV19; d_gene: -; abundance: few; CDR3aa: CASSYPGSGGELFF; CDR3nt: TGTGCCAGTAGTTACCCGGGGAGTGGCGGGGAGCTGTTTTTT
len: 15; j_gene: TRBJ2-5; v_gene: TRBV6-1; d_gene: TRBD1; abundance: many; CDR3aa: CASSGPRGLGETQYF; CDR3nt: TGTGCCAGCAGTGGACCCAGGGGGCTAGGAGAGACCCAGTACTTC
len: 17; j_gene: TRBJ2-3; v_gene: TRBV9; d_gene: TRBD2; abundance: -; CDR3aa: CASSVDGSGRDIDTQYF; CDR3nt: TGTGCCAGCAGCGTAGATGGGAGCGGGAGGGACATAGATACGCAGTATTTT
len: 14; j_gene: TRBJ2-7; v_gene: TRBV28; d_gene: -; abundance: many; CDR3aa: CASSGGRSSYEQYF; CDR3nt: TGTGCCAGCAGCGGGGGACGCAGCTCCTACGAGCAGTACTTC
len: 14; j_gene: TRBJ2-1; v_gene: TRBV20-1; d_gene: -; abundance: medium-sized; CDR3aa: CSASLRGGPNEQFF; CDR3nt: TGCAGTGCTAGTTTGCGGGGAGGCCCCAATGAGCAGTTCTTC
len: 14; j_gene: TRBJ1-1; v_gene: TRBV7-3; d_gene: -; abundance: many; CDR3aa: CASKGQGMNTEAFF; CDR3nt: TGTGCCAGCAAGGGGCAGGGGATGAACACTGAAGCTTTCTTT
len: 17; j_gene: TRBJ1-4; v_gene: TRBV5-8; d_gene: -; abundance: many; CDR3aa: CASSSVERGTEDEKLFF; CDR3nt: TGTGCCAGCAGCTCCGTGGAAAGGGGGACTGAAGATGAAAAACTGTTTTTT
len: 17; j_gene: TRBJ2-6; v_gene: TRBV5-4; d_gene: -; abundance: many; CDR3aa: CASSLRLGDSGANVLTF; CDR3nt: TGTGCCAGCAGCTTGCGTTTGGGGGACTCTGGGGCCAACGTCCTGACTTTC
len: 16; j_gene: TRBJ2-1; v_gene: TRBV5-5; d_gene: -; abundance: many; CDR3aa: CASSGHTGFLYNEQFF; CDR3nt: TGTGCCAGCAGCGGACATACAGGATTTCTTTACAATGAGCAGTTCTTC
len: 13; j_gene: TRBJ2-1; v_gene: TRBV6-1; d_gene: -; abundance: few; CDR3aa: CASVAGSYNEQFF; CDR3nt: TGTGCCAGCGTGGCAGGTTCCTACAATGAGCAGTTCTTC
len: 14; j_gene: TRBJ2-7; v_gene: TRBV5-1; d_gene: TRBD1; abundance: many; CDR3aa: CASSLVQGVYEQYF; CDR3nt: TGCGCCAGCAGCTTGGTCCAGGGGGTTTACGAGCAGTACTTC
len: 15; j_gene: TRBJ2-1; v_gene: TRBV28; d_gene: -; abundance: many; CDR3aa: CASSRPGVTYNEQFF; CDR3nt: TGTGCCAGCAGCCGACCGGGGGTCACCTACAATGAGCAGTTCTTC
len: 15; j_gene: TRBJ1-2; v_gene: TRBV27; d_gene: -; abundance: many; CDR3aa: CASSLFGANNYGYTF; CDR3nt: TGTGCCAGCAGTTTATTTGGCGCAAACAACTATGGCTACACCTTC
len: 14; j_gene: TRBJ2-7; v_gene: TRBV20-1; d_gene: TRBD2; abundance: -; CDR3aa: CSASGTSGTYEQYF; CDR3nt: TGCAGTGCTAGTGGGACTAGCGGCACCTACGAGCAGTACTTC
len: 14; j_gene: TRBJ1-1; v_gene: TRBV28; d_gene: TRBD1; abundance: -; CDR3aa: CASSTGTGNTEAFF; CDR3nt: TGTGCCAGCAGTACCGGGACAGGGAACACTGAAGCTTTCTTT
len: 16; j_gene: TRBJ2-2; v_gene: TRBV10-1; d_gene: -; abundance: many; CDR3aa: CASSELNLGNTGELFF; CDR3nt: TGCGCCAGCAGTGAACTGAACCTAGGTAACACCGGGGAGCTGTTTTTT
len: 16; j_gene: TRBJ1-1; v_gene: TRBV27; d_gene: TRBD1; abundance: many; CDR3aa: CASSQILGQGNTEAFF; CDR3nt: TGTGCCAGCAGTCAAATATTAGGACAGGGGAACACTGAAGCTTTCTTT
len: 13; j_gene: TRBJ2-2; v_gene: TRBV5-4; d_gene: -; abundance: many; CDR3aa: CASSFGNTGELFF; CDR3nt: TGTGCCAGCAGCTTCGGAAACACCGGGGAGCTGTTTTTT
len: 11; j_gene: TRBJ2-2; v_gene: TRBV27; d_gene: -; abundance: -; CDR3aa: CASTNTGELFF; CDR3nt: TGTGCCAGCACTAACACCGGGGAGCTGTTTTTT
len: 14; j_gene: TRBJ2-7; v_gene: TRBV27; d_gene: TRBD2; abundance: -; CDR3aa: CASSGGGSGIEHYF; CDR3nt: TGTGCCAGCAGTGGGGGAGGGAGTGGGATCGAGCACTACTTC
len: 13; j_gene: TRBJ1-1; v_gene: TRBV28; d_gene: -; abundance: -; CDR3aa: CARREQGDAEAFF; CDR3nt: TGTGCCAGAAGAGAACAGGGTGATGCTGAAGCTTTCTTT
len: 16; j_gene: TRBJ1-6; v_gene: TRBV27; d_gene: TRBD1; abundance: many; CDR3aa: CASRTIGTGGNSPLHF; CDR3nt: TGTGCCAGCAGGACCATCGGGACAGGGGGAAATTCACCCCTCCACTTT
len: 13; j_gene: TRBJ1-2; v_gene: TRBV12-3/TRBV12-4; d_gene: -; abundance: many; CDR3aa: CASSGQRKGGYTF; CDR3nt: TGTGCCAGCAGCGGACAGCGGAAGGGTGGCTACACCTTC
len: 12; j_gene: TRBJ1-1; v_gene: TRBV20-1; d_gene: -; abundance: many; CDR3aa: CSTEQGNTEAFF; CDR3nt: TGCAGTACGGAACAGGGGAACACTGAAGCTTTCTTT
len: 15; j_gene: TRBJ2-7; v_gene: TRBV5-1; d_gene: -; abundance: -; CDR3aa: CASSLDRAETYEQYF; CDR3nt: TGCGCCAGCAGCTTGGACAGGGCAGAAACCTACGAGCAGTACTTC
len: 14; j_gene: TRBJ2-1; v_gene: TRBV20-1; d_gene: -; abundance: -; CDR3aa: CSADGGETYNEQFF; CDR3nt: TGCAGTGCAGATGGCGGCGAGACCTACAATGAGCAGTTCTTC
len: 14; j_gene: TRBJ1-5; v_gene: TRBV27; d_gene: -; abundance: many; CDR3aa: CASSLFAGDQPQHF; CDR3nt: TGTGCCAGCAGTTTATTCGCAGGGGATCAGCCCCAGCATTTT
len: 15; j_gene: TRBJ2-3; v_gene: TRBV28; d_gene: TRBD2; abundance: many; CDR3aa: CASSTASGSVGAQYF; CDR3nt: TGTGCCAGCTCCACTGCTAGCGGGAGTGTAGGGGCGCAGTATTTT
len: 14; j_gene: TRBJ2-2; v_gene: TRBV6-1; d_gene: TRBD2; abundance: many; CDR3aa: CASSATSDTGELFF; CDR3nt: TGTGCCAGCAGTGCGACTAGCGACACCGGGGAGCTGTTTTTT
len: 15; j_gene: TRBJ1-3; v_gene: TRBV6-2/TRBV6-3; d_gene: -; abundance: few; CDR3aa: CASSYSRDGGNTIYF; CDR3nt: TGTGCCAGCAGTTACTCGCGGGACGGTGGAAACACCATATATTTT
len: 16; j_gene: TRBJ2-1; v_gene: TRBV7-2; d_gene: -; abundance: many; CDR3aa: CASSLVSGAGYNEQFF; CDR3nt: TGTGCCAGCAGCTTAGTTTCGGGAGCGGGCTACAATGAGCAGTTCTTC
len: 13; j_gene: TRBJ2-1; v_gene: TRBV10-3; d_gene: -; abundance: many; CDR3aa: CAITSVRNNEQFF; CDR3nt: TGTGCCATCACCTCGGTCAGGAACAATGAGCAGTTCTTC
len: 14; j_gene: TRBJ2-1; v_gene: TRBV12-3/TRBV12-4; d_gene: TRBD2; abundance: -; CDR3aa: CAISSTSGGGEQFF; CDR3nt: TGTGCCATCAGCTCGACTAGCGGGGGGGGTGAGCAGTTCTTC
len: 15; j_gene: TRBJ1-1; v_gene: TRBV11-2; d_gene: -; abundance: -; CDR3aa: CASSLGKVLNTESFF; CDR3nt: TGTGCCAGCAGCTTAGGGAAGGTTCTAAACACTGAATCTTTCTTT
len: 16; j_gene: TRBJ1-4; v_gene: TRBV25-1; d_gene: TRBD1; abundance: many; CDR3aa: CASSEFSGGAFEKLFF; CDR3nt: TGTGCCAGCAGTGAATTCTCAGGGGGCGCATTTGAAAAACTGTTTTTT
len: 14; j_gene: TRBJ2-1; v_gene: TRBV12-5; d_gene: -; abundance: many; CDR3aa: CASGPGYSYNEQFF; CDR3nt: TGTGCTAGTGGTCCCGGATACTCCTACAATGAGCAGTTCTTC
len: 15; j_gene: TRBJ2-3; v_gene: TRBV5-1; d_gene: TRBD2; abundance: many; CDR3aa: CASTSGSGGTDTQYF; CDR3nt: TGCGCCAGCACTAGCGGGAGCGGGGGAACAGATACGCAGTATTTT
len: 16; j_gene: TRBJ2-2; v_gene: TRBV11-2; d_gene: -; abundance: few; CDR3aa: CASSFLARRNTGELFF; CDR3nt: TGTGCCAGCAGCTTTCTAGCGCGTCGGAACACCGGGGAGCTGTTTTTT
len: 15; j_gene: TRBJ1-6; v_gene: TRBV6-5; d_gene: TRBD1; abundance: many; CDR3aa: CASSYGGARGSPLHF; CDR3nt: TGTGCCAGCAGTTACGGGGGTGCCAGGGGGTCACCCCTCCACTTT
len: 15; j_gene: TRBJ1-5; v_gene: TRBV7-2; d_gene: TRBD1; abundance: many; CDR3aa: CASSLEGARRQPRHF; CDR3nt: TGTGCCAGCAGCTTAGAGGGGGCCAGGCGTCAGCCCCGGCATTTT
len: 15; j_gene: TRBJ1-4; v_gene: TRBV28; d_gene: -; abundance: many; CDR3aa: CASSSPSAGGEKLFF; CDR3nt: TGTGCCAGCAGTTCCCCCAGTGCGGGTGGAGAAAAACTGTTTTTT
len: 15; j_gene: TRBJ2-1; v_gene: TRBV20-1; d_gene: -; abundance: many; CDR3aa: CSARDWAGAGNEQFF; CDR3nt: TGCAGTGCTAGAGATTGGGCTGGGGCGGGCAATGAGCAGTTCTTC
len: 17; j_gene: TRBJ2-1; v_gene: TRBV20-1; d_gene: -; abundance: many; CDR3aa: CSAITQSAGRSYNEQFF; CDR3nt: TGCAGTGCTATAACCCAGTCAGCGGGTCGTTCCTACAATGAGCAGTTCTTC
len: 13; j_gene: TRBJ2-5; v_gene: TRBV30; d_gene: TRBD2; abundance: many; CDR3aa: CAWGTSGSETQYF; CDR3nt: TGTGCCTGGGGGACTAGCGGGTCGGAGACCCAGTACTTC
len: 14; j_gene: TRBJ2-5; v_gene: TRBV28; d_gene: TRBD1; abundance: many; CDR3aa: CASSRRTGEETQYF; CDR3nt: TGTGCCAGCAGCCGAAGGACAGGGGAAGAGACCCAGTACTTC
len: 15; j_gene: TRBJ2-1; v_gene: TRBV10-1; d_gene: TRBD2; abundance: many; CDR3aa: CASNPAGALENEQFF; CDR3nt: TGCGCCAGCAACCCAGCGGGAGCCCTGGAAAATGAGCAGTTCTTC
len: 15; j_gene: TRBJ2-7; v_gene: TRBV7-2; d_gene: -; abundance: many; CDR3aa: CASSLGRPKEYEQYF; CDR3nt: TGTGCCAGCAGCTTAGGACGGCCAAAAGAATACGAGCAGTACTTC